This is a list of T cell receptor beta chains from one sample in a study of patients and donors after allogeneic stem cell transplantation. TCRdb ran MiXCR on the RT-PCR reads and lists one entry per CDR3 protein. The table has about 400,000 distinct CDR3 sequences, more than 15% seen once. The material sequenced was blood, either unsorted or a sorted T cell fraction (not recorded which). These receptors all stem from a human donor who was either an allogeneic HSCT recipient or a stem cell or donor lymphocyte infusion donor (not recorded which). It is not recorded whose cells these are; they may come from a transplant donor. Each CDR3 is given with its conserved first and last residue. Fields, in order: V gene, J gene, clone size, D gene, CDR3 protein, CDR3 DNA. The D gene is left open where the match is weak. Clone size is shown for a subset of rows, as once, few, many or a class of expanded clone.

v_call: TRBV15; j_call: TRBJ2-7; clone_size: many; d_call: NA; cdr3_aa: CATSTPQGIVEQYF; cdr3_nt: TGTGCCACCAGCACGCCACAGGGAATAGTCGAGCAGTACTTC
v_call: TRBV19; j_call: TRBJ2-1; clone_size: NA; d_call: NA; cdr3_aa: CASSSLGWDNEQFF; cdr3_nt: TGTGCCAGTAGTAGCCTAGGGTGGGACAATGAGCAGTTCTTC
v_call: TRBV18; j_call: TRBJ1-5; clone_size: NA; d_call: TRBD1; cdr3_aa: CASSPGGQGAQPQHF; cdr3_nt: TGTGCCAGCTCACCTGGAGGACAGGGAGCCCAGCCCCAGCATTTT
v_call: TRBV7-8; j_call: TRBJ2-6; clone_size: NA; d_call: NA; cdr3_aa: CASSSFGASGANVLTF; cdr3_nt: TGTGCCAGCAGCTCGTTCGGGGCATCTGGGGCCAACGTCCTGACTTTC
v_call: TRBV29-1; j_call: TRBJ1-1; clone_size: NA; d_call: NA; cdr3_aa: CSVRVRDGTEAFF; cdr3_nt: TGCAGCGTTAGGGTCAGGGATGGGACTGAAGCTTTCTTT
v_call: TRBV12-3/TRBV12-4; j_call: TRBJ2-3; clone_size: few; d_call: TRBD2; cdr3_aa: CASSLEVAGGTDTQYF; cdr3_nt: TGTGCCAGCAGCTTGGAGGTAGCGGGGGGCACAGATACGCAGTATTTT
v_call: TRBV11-2; j_call: TRBJ2-2; clone_size: NA; d_call: NA; cdr3_aa: CASRPQWGGNTGELFF; cdr3_nt: TGTGCCAGCAGACCTCAGTGGGGAGGGAACACCGGGGAGCTGTTTTTT
v_call: TRBV7-3; j_call: TRBJ2-5; clone_size: few; d_call: NA; cdr3_aa: CASSLGGLEETQYF; cdr3_nt: TGTGCCAGCAGCTTAGGCGGGCTTGAAGAGACCCAGTACTTC
v_call: TRBV5-1; j_call: TRBJ2-3; clone_size: NA; d_call: TRBD1; cdr3_aa: CASGSGTGGTDTQYF; cdr3_nt: TGCGCCAGCGGGTCCGGGACAGGGGGGACAGATACGCAGTATTTT
v_call: TRBV24-1; j_call: TRBJ2-1; clone_size: NA; d_call: NA; cdr3_aa: CATSGRRAFSYNEQFF; cdr3_nt: TGTGCCACCAGTGGCCGTCGGGCCTTCTCCTACAATGAGCAGTTCTTC
v_call: TRBV7-2; j_call: TRBJ2-1; clone_size: NA; d_call: TRBD1; cdr3_aa: CASSFTGTGLFNEQFF; cdr3_nt: TGTGCCAGCAGCTTTACCGGGACAGGGCTTTTCAATGAGCAGTTCTTC
v_call: TRBV12-3/TRBV12-4; j_call: TRBJ2-7; clone_size: many; d_call: NA; cdr3_aa: CASSPGPGPNYEQYF; cdr3_nt: TGTGCCAGCAGCCCTGGGCCGGGACCGAACTACGAGCAGTACTTC
v_call: TRBV19; j_call: TRBJ2-7; clone_size: NA; d_call: TRBD2; cdr3_aa: CASSKGLAGGLAYEQYF; cdr3_nt: TGTGCCAGTAGTAAGGGTTTAGCGGGAGGTCTAGCCTACGAGCAGTACTTC
v_call: TRBV6-5; j_call: TRBJ2-2; clone_size: many; d_call: NA; cdr3_aa: CASSYGGDGFGELFF; cdr3_nt: TGTGCCAGCAGTTACGGCGGGGACGGCTTCGGGGAGCTGTTTTTT
v_call: TRBV12-5; j_call: TRBJ2-5; clone_size: NA; d_call: TRBD1; cdr3_aa: CASGRGQANQETQYF; cdr3_nt: TGTGCTAGTGGGCGAGGACAGGCCAACCAAGAGACCCAGTACTTC
v_call: TRBV5-1; j_call: TRBJ1-6; clone_size: NA; d_call: NA; cdr3_aa: CASSSAQTPLNSPLHF; cdr3_nt: TGCGCCAGCAGCTCTGCCCAGACACCACTAAATTCACCCCTCCACTTT
v_call: TRBV5-1; j_call: TRBJ2-2; clone_size: NA; d_call: NA; cdr3_aa: CASSFRDSNTGELFF; cdr3_nt: TGCGCCAGCAGCTTCCGGGACTCGAACACCGGGGAGCTGTTTTTT
v_call: TRBV7-9; j_call: TRBJ1-1; clone_size: once; d_call: NA; cdr3_aa: CASSLFGYTEAFF; cdr3_nt: TGTGCCAGCAGCTTATTCGGCTACACTGAAGCTTTCTTT
v_call: TRBV15; j_call: TRBJ2-6; clone_size: NA; d_call: NA; cdr3_aa: CATSRDPDNSGANVLTF; cdr3_nt: TGTGCCACCAGCAGAGATCCGGACAACTCTGGGGCCAACGTCCTGACTTTC
v_call: TRBV5-1; j_call: TRBJ1-1; clone_size: NA; d_call: NA; cdr3_aa: CASSLRGQLTEAFF; cdr3_nt: TGCGCCAGCAGCTTGCGGGGGCAGCTCACTGAAGCTTTCTTT
v_call: TRBV29-1; j_call: TRBJ2-4; clone_size: many; d_call: TRBD1; cdr3_aa: CSVRQGIAKNIQYF; cdr3_nt: TGCAGCGTGAGACAGGGGATAGCCAAAAACATTCAGTACTTC
v_call: TRBV9; j_call: TRBJ2-7; clone_size: few; d_call: NA; cdr3_aa: CASSVGTGVSYEQYF; cdr3_nt: TGTGCCAGCAGCGTAGGGACGGGGGTCTCCTACGAGCAGTACTTC